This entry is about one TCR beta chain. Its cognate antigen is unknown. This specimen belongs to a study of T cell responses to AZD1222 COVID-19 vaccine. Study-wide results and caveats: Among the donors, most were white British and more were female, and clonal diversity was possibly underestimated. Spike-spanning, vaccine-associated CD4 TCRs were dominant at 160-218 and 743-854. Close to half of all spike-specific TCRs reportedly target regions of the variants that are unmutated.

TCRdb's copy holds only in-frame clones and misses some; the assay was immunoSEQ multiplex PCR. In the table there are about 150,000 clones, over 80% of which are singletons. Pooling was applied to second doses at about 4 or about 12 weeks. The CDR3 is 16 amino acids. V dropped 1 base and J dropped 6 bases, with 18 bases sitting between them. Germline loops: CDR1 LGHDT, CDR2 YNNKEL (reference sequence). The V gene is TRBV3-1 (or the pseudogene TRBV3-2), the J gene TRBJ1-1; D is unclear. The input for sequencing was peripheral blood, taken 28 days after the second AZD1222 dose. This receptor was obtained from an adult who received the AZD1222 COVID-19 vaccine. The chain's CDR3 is CASSQAWQAYQSEAFF. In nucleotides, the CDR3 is TGTGCCAGCAGCCAAGCCTGGCAGGCGTATCAATCTGAAGCTTTCTTT.